This T cell receptor beta chain emerged from a study of blood T cell repertoires in COVID-19 (dated by TCRdb to 2020 to 2022). Study-wide context: The collaborator samples originated in the United States, Italy and Spain and spanned the acute and convalescent phases of COVID-19. The repertoires were released in a freely available public database intended as a resource for research on the immune response to SARS-CoV-2. Sample metadata almost always included a de-identified subject ID, COVID-19 status, age in years and sex. Subjects who had been exposed to COVID-19, were actively infected with it, or had recovered from it provided the deeply sampled blood TCRbeta repertoires that made up the dataset. Samples came from the ongoing ImmuneRACE study (first 160 participants) plus 1,254 subjects from 6 global collaborators. The material from the prospective study consisted of cDNA or gDNA derived from T cells, B-cell-depleted T cells, or PBMCs. Where available, HLA class I and class II types were obtained from metadata supplied by the sample provider rather than from assay-based typing.

TCRbeta CDR3 regions were amplified from genomic DNA by means of the immunoSEQ Assay, a bias-controlled multiplex PCR. On the study's bioinformatics: The number of nucleated cells in each sample was estimated by amplification of reference gene primers within the assay. To quantify the absolute abundance of each unique TCRbeta CDR3 rearrangement, sequence reads were collapsed and filtered. For each sample, productive Simpson clonality was calculated as the square root of Simpson's diversity index across productive rearrangements. TCRdb retrieved this table from immuneACCESS and kept in-frame rearrangements only. Not all clones are present; in checked studies, unresolved V genes account for under half, and no reason is known for the remainder. The V and J calls and clone size come from that table; D and trimming were worked out from the DNA. This sample is represented by approximately 200,000 clones; about nine tenths of them were singletons. The ten largest clonotypes hold roughly 3.7% of the sample.

The collaborating institutions used their own protocols to collect whole blood in K2EDTA tubes. For TCRbeta analysis, collaborators shipped samples as frozen whole blood, isolated PBMCs, or DNA extracted from either of those sample types. Points on this clone: The clone's antigen remains unknown. Per-base qualities were not stored, and no clone one base away is much larger.

The CDR3 runs 14 residues from the cysteine to the phenylalanine. Only the CDR3 DNA is retained, 42 bases long and in frame from the first base. V lost 0 bases and J lost 5 bases; the stretch between them is 9 bases long. According to the germline V gene, CDR1 reads SGHRS and CDR2 reads YFSETQ. On the study overall, not on this receptor specifically: How much clinical and demographic metadata was included differed by source and by participant, and the metadata was provided uncurated.

The sequence derives from a woman in her twenties or thirties with acute or convalescent COVID-19. The sequence is built from TRBV5-1 and TRBJ1-5; too little of a D gene remains to name it. Sequencing was carried out using peripheral blood. The DNA sequence reads TGCGCCAGCAGCTTGGACGGGGAGCATCAGCCCCAGCATTTT. Translated, this is CASSLDGEHQPQHF.